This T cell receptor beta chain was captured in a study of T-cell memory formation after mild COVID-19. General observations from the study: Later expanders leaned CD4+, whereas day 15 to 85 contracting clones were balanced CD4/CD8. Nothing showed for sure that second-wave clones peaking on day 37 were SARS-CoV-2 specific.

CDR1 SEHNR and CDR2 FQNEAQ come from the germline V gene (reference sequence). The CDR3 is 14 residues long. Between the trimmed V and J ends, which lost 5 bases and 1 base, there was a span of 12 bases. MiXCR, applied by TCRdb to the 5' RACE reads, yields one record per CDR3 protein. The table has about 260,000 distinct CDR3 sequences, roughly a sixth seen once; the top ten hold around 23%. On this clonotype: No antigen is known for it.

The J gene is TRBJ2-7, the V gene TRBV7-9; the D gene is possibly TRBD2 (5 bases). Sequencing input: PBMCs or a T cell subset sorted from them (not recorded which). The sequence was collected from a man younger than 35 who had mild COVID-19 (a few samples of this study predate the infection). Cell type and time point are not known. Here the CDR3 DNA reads TGTGCCAGCAGCCCGACGACGGGGTCCTACGAGCAGTACGTC. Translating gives CASSPTTGSYEQYV.